Listed below are T cell receptor beta chains from one sample, sequenced in a study of T cells after yellow fever vaccination. MiXCR, run by TCRdb on the 5' RACE reads, gives a single entry per CDR3 protein. The table includes 300,000 to 400,000 distinct CDR3 sequences, roughly an eighth detected once. Sequencing was performed on CD4+ T cells sorted from PBMCs, taken 15 days after the yellow fever booster vaccination. The receptors were sampled from a man in his late teens or twenties who received the YFV17D yellow fever vaccine. Each CDR3 is given with its conserved first and last residue. The order of the fields is D gene, V gene, J gene, clone size, CDR3 DNA, CDR3 protein. A D gene is named only where the DNA matches it firmly. Rows may omit the clone size; those that give it use once, few, many or a size class.

NA	TRBV19	TRBJ1-1	few	TGTGCCAGTAGTCCTAGACAGGACGGAACTGAAGCTTTCTTT	CASSPRQDGTEAFF
TRBD1	TRBV7-8	TRBJ1-5	few	TGTGCCAGCAGCGCGGGACAGGGGGCAGTTGGCAATCAGCCCCAGCATTTT	CASSAGQGAVGNQPQHF
TRBD2	TRBV20-1	TRBJ2-1	few	TGCAGTGCTAGGGATCGGGGGGGCCCCAATGAGCAGTTCTTC	CSARDRGGPNEQFF
NA	TRBV6-6	TRBJ2-3	NA	TGTGCCAGATCCCGGGACCGAGCAGATACGCAGTATTTT	CARSRDRADTQYF
NA	TRBV15	TRBJ2-7	NA	TGTGCCACCAGCAGAGACCCCGGGAGCTCCTACGAGCAGTACTTC	CATSRDPGSSYEQYF
NA	TRBV7-3	TRBJ2-2	NA	TGTGCCAGCAGCTTAACGGAGAACACCGGGGAGCTGTTTTTT	CASSLTENTGELFF
TRBD2	TRBV4-2	TRBJ2-2	few	TGTGCCAGCACCCTAAGCCCTAGCGGGGGAGTCAACACCGGGGAGCTGTTTTTT	CASTLSPSGGVNTGELFF
NA	TRBV10-3	TRBJ1-2	once	TGTGCCATCAGTGAGTCTTCCGGGACTCGGGATGGCTACACCTTC	CAISESSGTRDGYTF
NA	TRBV7-3	TRBJ2-5	NA	TGTGCCAGCAGCCGGGACGGGCGGACCCAGTACTTC	CASSRDGRTQYF
TRBD2	TRBV4-2	TRBJ2-1	NA	TGTGCCAGCAGCCAAGACGGGACTAGAGGCCATGAGCAGTTCTTC	CASSQDGTRGHEQFF
TRBD2	TRBV4-2	TRBJ2-5	NA	TGTGCCAGCAGCCAAGATCCGGGGGGGCGTGAGACCCAGTACTTC	CASSQDPGGRETQYF
NA	TRBV5-5	TRBJ1-5	NA	TGTGCCAGCAGCCCGAAAGAAGGCCCGCGTTCCTATAGCAATCAGCCCCAGCATTTT	CASSPKEGPRSYSNQPQHF
TRBD1	TRBV30	TRBJ1-2	many	TGTGCCTGGAGGACCCCAGGGGGTTTCTATGGCTACACCTTC	CAWRTPGGFYGYTF
NA	TRBV7-3	TRBJ2-3	few	TGTGCCAGCAGCTTAGATGCAGGAGTCACAGATACGCAGTATTTT	CASSLDAGVTDTQYF
TRBD1	TRBV27	TRBJ1-1	NA	TGTGCCAGCAGTTTTCGGCGACAGGGTTTTGAAGCTTTCTTT	CASSFRRQGFEAFF
NA	TRBV7-2	TRBJ1-5	many	TGTGCCAGCAGCTCCGGGACAAGGGAGAATCAGCCCCAGCATTTT	CASSSGTRENQPQHF
NA	TRBV25-1	TRBJ2-2	few	TGTGCCAGCAGTGAAAACAGGGGAGGGACCGGGGAGCTGTTTTTT	CASSENRGGTGELFF
NA	TRBV27	TRBJ1-4	NA	TGTGCCAGCAGGGCGGGGGGCCTGGGTAATGAAAAACTGTTTTTT	CASRAGGLGNEKLFF